This T cell receptor beta chain emerged from a study of T cell repertoires and HLA-DP antigens. Across the whole study: Donor ages ranged from 18-to-29 to 60-to-69; a couple of men, one woman.

The CDR3 has 17 residues. Germline V lookup: CDR1 GTSNPN, CDR2 SVGIG (reference sequence). V trimming: 4 bases; J trimming: 7 bases; junction bases outside the gene matches: 11. With respect to this clone: Its antigen is unknown.

Only in-frame clones appear in the TCRdb table, and some are missing; sequencing was by immunoSEQ multiplex PCR. The sample consists of 90,000 to 130,000 clones, almost 95% of them appearing once. The rearrangement links TRBV30 to TRBJ1-6; 12 bases are shared with TRBD1. Sequencing was performed on CD4+ T cells from PBMCs. The clonotype originates from a woman aged 18-30 years in good health and CMV-seronegative. DNA of the CDR3: TGTGCCTGGAAGATTGGGACAGGGGGCACCACCAATTCACCCCTCCACTTT. Protein: CAWKIGTGGTTNSPLHF.